This T cell receptor (beta chain) was documented in a study of T cell repertoires in cytomegalovirus infection. Study information: Evidence of both CMV infection and a matching HLA type came from public TCR beta signatures. Notes on the study in general: Predominance within the ex vivo response was attributable to HLA-C-restricted CMV-specific TCR beta clonotypes. Adding up the frequency of public TCR beta families identified people who carried CMV plus the relevant HLA.

This clonotype was detected many times. Its antigen is unknown. TCRdb re-called the reads through MiXCR, storing one row per CDR3 protein. The repertoire includes under 150,000 distinct CDR3 sequences, approximately 9.2% of them detected once, and 10% sits in the top ten. Germline loops: CDR1 SEHNR, CDR2 FQNEAQ (reference sequence). The CDR3 has 15 amino acids. V was clipped by 3 bases and J by 9 bases; unmatched bases: 5. V and J are TRBV7-9 and TRBJ1-6; TRBD1 agrees at 10 bases. This TCR derives from a human donor in good health (CMV status not recorded). Some clones in this sample may be carry-over from other donors' samples. The sample was PBMCs. The CDR3 sequence: CASSFGTGVGSPLHF. DNA for the CDR3: TGTGCCAGCAGCTTCGGGACAGGGGTCGGTTCACCCCTCCACTTT.